This T cell receptor beta chain is from a study of blood T cell repertoires in COVID-19 (dated by TCRdb to about 2020). The study in broad terms: Samples covering the acute and convalescent phases of COVID-19 were provided by collaborators in the United States, Italy and Spain. A freely available public database, intended as a resource for researchers studying the immune response to SARS-CoV-2, is where the repertoires were released. The prospective study material was composed of cDNA or gDNA derived from T cells, B-cell-depleted T cells, or PBMCs. Sample metadata almost always included a de-identified subject ID, COVID-19 status, age in years and sex. Where HLA class I and class II types were available, the types were taken from metadata supplied by the sample provider, not from assay-based typing. Samples were obtained from the ongoing ImmuneRACE study (first 160 participants) and from over a thousand subjects provided by 6 global collaborators. Deeply sampled blood TCRbeta repertoires from subjects exposed to, actively infected with, or recovered from COVID-19 were included in the dataset.

One collaborating source in Seattle enrolled patients while the patients were actively infected and followed the patients over time throughout the course of disease. Each collaborating institution followed its own protocols to collect whole blood in K2EDTA tubes. For TCRbeta analysis, collaborator samples were shipped as frozen whole blood, as isolated PBMCs, or as DNA extracted from either sample type. TCRbeta CDR3 regions were amplified from genomic DNA using the immunoSEQ Assay, a bias-controlled multiplex PCR. The original methods were these. The number of nucleated cells in each sample was estimated from the amplification of reference gene primers within the assay. Sequence reads were collapsed and filtered to measure the absolute abundance of every unique TCRbeta CDR3 rearrangement. For each sample, productive Simpson clonality was calculated as the square root of Simpson's diversity index over productive rearrangements. Here the immuneACCESS table is served through TCRdb, limited to in-frame sequences with V and J called. Missing clones are a known gap in these copies; in checked studies unresolved V genes cover under half, and the rest lacks a known reason. That table gives V, J and clone size, and the DNA gave D and trimming. The sample table shows about 100,000 clones, and 87% are seen once. Jointly, the top ten make up around 5% of the sample.

From a lookup of the germline V gene, CDR1 and CDR2 are SGHTA and FQGNSA. The CDR3 spans 17 residues, from the cysteine through the phenylalanine. The retained sequence is limited to the CDR3, 51 bases, with the frame set at the first base. V is pruned by 0 bases and J by 8 bases, leaving 8 bases of the junction without a gene match. The study at large found these results: How much clinical and demographic metadata was included differed by source and by participant, and the metadata was provided uncurated.

Turning to this clone: This clone's antigen is unknown. It has no much larger one-base neighbor in the sample; base qualities were not kept.

The material sequenced was peripheral blood. Recombination linked TRBV7-2 to TRBJ2-4, and TRBD2 aligns with 12 junction nucleotides. This sequence originates from a woman in her forties or fifties with COVID-19, enrolled during active disease. The DNA sequence is given as TGTGCCAGCAGCTTAGCCGAGACTAGCGGGGGTCGGGACATTCAGTACTTC. It is translated as CASSLAETSGGRDIQYF.